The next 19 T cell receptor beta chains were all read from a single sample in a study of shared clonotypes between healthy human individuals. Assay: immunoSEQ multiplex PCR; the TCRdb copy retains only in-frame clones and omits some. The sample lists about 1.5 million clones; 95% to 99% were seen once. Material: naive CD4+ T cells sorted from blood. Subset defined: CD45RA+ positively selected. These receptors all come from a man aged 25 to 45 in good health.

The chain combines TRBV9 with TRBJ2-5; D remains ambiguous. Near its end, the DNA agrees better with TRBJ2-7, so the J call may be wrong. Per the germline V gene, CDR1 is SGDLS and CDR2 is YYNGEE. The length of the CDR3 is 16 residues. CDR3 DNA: TGTGCCAGCAGCCCAGAAAGGGCCAAGGGCTCCTACGAGCAGTACTTC. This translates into CASSPERAKGSYEQYF.

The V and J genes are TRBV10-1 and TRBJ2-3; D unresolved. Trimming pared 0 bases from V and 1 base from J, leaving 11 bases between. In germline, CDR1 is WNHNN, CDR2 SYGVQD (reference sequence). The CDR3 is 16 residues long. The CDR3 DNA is TGCGCCAGCAGTGAGTCTGCCGGCGGTCGCACAGATACGCAGTATTTT. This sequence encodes CASSESAGGRTDTQYF.

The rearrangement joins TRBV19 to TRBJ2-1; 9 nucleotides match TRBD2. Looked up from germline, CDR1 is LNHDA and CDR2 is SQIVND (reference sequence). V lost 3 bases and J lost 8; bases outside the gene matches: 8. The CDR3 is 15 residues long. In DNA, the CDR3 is TGTGCCAGTAGTATTCAGGGACTAGCAGACTATGAGCAGTTCTTC. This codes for CASSIQGLADYEQFF.

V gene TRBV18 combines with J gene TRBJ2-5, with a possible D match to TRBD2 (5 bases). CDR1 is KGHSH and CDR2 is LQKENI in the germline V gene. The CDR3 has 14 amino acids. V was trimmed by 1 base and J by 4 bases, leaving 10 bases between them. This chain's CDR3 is CASSPLGESETQYF. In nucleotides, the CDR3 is TGTGCCAGCTCACCACTTGGGGAGTCAGAGACCCAGTACTTC.

The CDR3 sequence is CASSQGTGYHGELFF. Written as DNA, the CDR3 is TGTGCCAGCAGCCAGGGGACAGGGTACCACGGGGAGCTGTTTTTT. The chain combines TRBV7-9 with TRBJ2-2; 9 positions agree with TRBD1. This CDR3 comprises 15 residues. CDR1 and CDR2 (germline): SEHNR, FQNEAQ (reference sequence). Unmatched junction bases numbered 8, after V lost 5 bases and J lost 7 bases.

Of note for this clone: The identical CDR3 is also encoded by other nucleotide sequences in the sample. CDR3 DNA: TGTGCCAGCAGCAGGGACAACAATCAGCCCCAGCATTTT. Protein sequence: CASSRDNNQPQHF. The chain combines TRBV5-4 with TRBJ1-5; tentatively, D is TRBD1 (6 bases). The germline V gene encodes CDR1 SGHNT and CDR2 YYREEE (reference sequence). The V end was cut by 4 bases, the J end by 3 bases, with 8 bases between. The CDR3 consists of 13 residues. The full variable domain, in which reference TRBV5-4 and TRBJ1-5 provide the parts outside the CDR3, is ETGVTQSPTHLIKTRGQQVTLRCSSQSGHNTVSWYQQALGQGPQFIFQYYREEENGRGNFPPRFSGLQFPNYSSELNVNALELDDSALYLCASSRDNNQPQHFGDGTRLSIL.

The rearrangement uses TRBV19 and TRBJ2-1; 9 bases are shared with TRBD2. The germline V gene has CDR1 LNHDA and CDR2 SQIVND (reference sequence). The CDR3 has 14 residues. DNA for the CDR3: TGTAAGCCCGAGCGGGAGGTCTCAGGTACTGAGCAGTTCTTC. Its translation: CKPEREVSGTEQFF.

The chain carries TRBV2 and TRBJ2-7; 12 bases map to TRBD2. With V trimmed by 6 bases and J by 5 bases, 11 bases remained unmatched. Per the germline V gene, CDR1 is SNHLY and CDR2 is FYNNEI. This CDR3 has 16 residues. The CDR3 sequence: CASSGLGLAGLDEQYF. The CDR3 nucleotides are TGTGCCAGCAGCGGTCTAGGACTAGCGGGACTCGACGAGCAGTACTTC.

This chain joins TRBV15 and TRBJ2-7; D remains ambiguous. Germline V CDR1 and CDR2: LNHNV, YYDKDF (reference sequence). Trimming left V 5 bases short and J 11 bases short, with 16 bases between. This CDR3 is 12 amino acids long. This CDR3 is CATSSNVSPEYF. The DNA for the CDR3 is TGTGCCACCAGCTCTAACGTCTCACCGGAGTACTTC.

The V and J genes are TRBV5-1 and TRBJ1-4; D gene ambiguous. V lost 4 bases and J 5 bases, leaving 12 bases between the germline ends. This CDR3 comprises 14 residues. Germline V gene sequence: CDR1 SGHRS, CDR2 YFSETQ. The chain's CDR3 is CASSDSGTNEKLFF. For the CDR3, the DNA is TGCGCCAGCAGCGACTCAGGTACCAATGAAAAACTGTTTTTT.

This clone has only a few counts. For the CDR3, the DNA is TGTGCCATCAGGGGACCCAGGGAGCAGTACTTC. Its protein is CAIRGPREQYF. This sequence joins TRBV10-3 and TRBJ2-7; D may be TRBD1 or TRBD2 (5 bases each). This CDR3 has 11 amino acids. Germline V gene lookup returns CDR1 ENHRY and CDR2 SYGVKD. Trimming removed 6 bases at V and 7 bases at J, with 10 bases between.

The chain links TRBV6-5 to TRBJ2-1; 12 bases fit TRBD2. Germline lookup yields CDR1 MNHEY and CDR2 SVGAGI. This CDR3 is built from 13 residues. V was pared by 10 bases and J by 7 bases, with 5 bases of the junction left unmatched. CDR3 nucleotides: TGTGCCATCGGACTAGCGGGAAGGAATGAGCAGTTCTTC. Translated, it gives CAIGLAGRNEQFF.

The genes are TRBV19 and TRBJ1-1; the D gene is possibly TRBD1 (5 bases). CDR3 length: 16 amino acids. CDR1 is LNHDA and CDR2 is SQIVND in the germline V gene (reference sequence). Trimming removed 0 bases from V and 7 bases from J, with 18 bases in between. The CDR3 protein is CASSIDRTREFGEAFF. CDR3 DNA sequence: TGTGCCAGTAGTATAGACCGAACCAGGGAATTCGGTGAAGCTTTCTTT.

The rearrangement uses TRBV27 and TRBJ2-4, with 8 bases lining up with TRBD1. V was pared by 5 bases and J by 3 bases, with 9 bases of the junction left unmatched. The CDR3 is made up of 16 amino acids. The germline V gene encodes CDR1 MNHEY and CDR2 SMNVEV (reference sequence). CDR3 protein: CASSTKQGVVKNIQYF. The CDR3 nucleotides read TGTGCCAGCAGTACCAAACAGGGGGTGGTCAAAAACATTCAGTACTTC.

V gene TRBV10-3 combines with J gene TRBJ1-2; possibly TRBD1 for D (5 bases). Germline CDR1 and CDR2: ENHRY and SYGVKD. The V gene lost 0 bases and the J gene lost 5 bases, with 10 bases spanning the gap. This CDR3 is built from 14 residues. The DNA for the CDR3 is TGTGCCATCAGTGAGTCGGGGCCGGAGTATGGCTACACCTTC. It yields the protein CAISESGPEYGYTF.

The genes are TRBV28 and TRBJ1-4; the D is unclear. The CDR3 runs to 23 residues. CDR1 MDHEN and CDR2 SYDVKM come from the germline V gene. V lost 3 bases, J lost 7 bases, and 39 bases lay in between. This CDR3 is CASSFPQPWGSQLKVSTGEKLFF. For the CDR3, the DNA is TGTGCCAGCAGTTTCCCTCAGCCGTGGGGTTCCCAGCTCAAAGTCTCTACTGGTGAAAAACTGTTTTTT. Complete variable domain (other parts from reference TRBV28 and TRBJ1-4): DVKVTQSSRYLVKRTGEKVFLECVQDMDHENMFWYRQDPGLGLRLIYFSYDVKMKEKGDIPEGYSVSREKKERFSLILESASTNQTSMYLCASSFPQPWGSQLKVSTGEKLFFGSGTQLSVL.

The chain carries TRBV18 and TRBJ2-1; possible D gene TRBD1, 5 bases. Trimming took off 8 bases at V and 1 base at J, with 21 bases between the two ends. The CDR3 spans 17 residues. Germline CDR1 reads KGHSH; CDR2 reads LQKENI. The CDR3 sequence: CASRFYGQGGSYNEQFF. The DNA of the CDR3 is TGTGCCAGCCGTTTCTACGGGCAGGGTGGTTCCTACAATGAGCAGTTCTTC.

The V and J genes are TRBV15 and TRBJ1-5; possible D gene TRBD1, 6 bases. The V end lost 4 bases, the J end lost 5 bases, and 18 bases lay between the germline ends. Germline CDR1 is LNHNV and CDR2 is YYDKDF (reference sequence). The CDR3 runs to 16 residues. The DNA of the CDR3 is TGTGCCACCAGCATTCCGACCGGGACATTCTATCAGCCCCAGCATTTT. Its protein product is CATSIPTGTFYQPQHF.

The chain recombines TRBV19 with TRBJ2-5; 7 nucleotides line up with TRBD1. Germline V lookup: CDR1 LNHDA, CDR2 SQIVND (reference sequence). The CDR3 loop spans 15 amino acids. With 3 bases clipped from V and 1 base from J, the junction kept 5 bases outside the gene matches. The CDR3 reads CASSMARDSQETQYF. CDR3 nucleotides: TGTGCCAGTAGTATGGCCCGGGACAGCCAAGAGACCCAGTACTTC.